This TCR beta chain emerged from a study of CD4+ T cells in melanoma. General study results and limits: A reported correlation linked neoantigen-specific CD4+ T cells to CD8+, macrophage and B cell function. Diverse differentiation states were reported for melanoma neoantigen-specific CD4+ T cells.

Comments on this clone: The antigen is undetermined.

The method was immunoSEQ multiplex PCR; TCRdb's version includes in-frame clones alone and lacks a portion of them. The sample shows around 110,000 clones, 92% of them seen only once. CDR3 length equals 18 residues. The sequence was obtained from a human donor with melanoma. The sample consisted of peripheral blood. The chain links TRBV21-1 to TRBJ1-1. TRBV21-1 is described as a pseudogene. CDR3 coding DNA: TGTGCCAGCAGCAAAGGGGAGGGAATAGGACGGATGAACACTGAAGCTTTCTTT. It translates to CASSKGEGIGRMNTEAFF.